One and the same sample provided the 8 T cell receptor beta chains below, sequenced in a study of cytotoxic CD8 clonotypes in ibrutinib-treated CLL. TCRdb's copy holds only in-frame clones and misses some; the assay was immunoSEQ multiplex PCR. The table lists some 92,000 clones, more than 70% of them singletons. The sample was PBMCs, taken after 24 months of ibrutinib treatment. The source of these receptors is a human donor with chronic lymphocytic leukemia.

In DNA form, the CDR3 reads TGTGCCAGCAGCTTAGACGGACCTGGGTACGAGCAGTACTTC. Encoded protein: CASSLDGPGYEQYF. The chain carries TRBV11-2 and TRBJ2-7; D is ambiguous. There are 14 residues in the CDR3. Trimming removed 0 bases from V and 4 bases from J, with 10 bases in between. CDR1 SGHAT and CDR2 FQNNGV come from the germline V gene.

The chain links TRBV11-3 to TRBJ2-1, with 10 bases fitting TRBD2. This CDR3 has 16 residues. V was clipped by 4 bases and J by 4 bases; unmatched bases: 7. The germline V gene has CDR1 SGHNT and CDR2 YENEEA. The CDR3 bases are TGTGCCAGCAGCTCGGCCGGGACTAGCGCGTACAATGAGCAGTTCTTC. Its protein is CASSSAGTSAYNEQFF. The full variable domain, rest sourced from reference TRBV11-3 and TRBJ2-1, is EAGVVQSPRYKIIEKKQPVAFWCNPISGHNTLYWYLQNLGQGPELLIRYENEEAVDDSQLPKDRFSAERLKGVDSTLKIQPAELGDSAVYLCASSSAGTSAYNEQFFGPGTRLTVL.

In this sample, this clone turned up a few times. The J gene is TRBJ2-2, the V gene TRBV6-1, with D perhaps TRBD2 (6 bases). Germline V gives CDR1 MNHNS, CDR2 SASEGT. The V end lost 2 bases, the J end lost 6 bases, and 10 bases lay between the germline ends. The CDR3 length is 14 residues. This CDR3 reads CASSELPGAGELFF. The DNA for the CDR3 is TGTGCCAGCAGTGAACTCCCGGGGGCCGGGGAGCTGTTTTTT.

This clone was detected a few times. The chain carries TRBV2 and TRBJ1-2; 10 bases map to TRBD1. J gave up 3 bases and V 6 bases, and 7 bases lay outside the gene matches. This CDR3 contains 15 residues. Per germline, CDR1 SNHLY and CDR2 FYNNEI. CDR3 protein: CASRAGTGVYYGYTF. CDR3 nucleotide sequence: TGTGCCAGCAGGGCCGGGACAGGGGTATACTATGGCTACACCTTC.

This chain uses TRBV28 with TRBJ1-3; 7 positions agree with TRBD1. This CDR3 is built from 14 residues. The V segment lost 2 bases and the J segment 2 bases; nucleotides outside the gene matches: 0. The germline CDR1 and CDR2 sequences are MDHEN and SYDVKM. CDR3 nucleotide sequence: TGTGCCAGCAGTTTACAGGGGGCTGGAAACACCATATATTTT. Its translation: CASSLQGAGNTIYF.

This clone showed up just a few times. The chain couples TRBV28 to TRBJ1-6, with 12 positions matching TRBD1. Germline CDR1 is MDHEN and CDR2 is SYDVKM. The V segment lost 6 bases and the J segment 7 bases; nucleotides outside the gene matches: 7. This CDR3 region has 16 residues. CDR3 coding DNA: TGTGCCAGCAGAGTAGACGGGACAGGGGGCAATTCACCCCTCCACTTT. As protein: CASRVDGTGGNSPLHF.

The V and J genes are TRBV7-6 and TRBJ1-1; D may be TRBD1 (6 bases). Germline-derived CDR1 and CDR2 are SGHVS and FNYEAQ. The CDR3 runs 16 residues. V gave up 1 base and J gave up 0 bases, with 12 bases separating them. This CDR3 is CASSLEGHLMNTEAFF. CDR3 DNA sequence: TGTGCCAGCAGCTTAGAGGGACATTTAATGAACACTGAAGCTTTCTTT.

The rearrangement joins TRBV19 to TRBJ2-2; TRBD1 agrees at 7 bases. CDR1 LNHDA and CDR2 SQIVND come from the germline V gene (reference sequence). This CDR3 spans 14 amino acids. Trimming took 10 bases from V and 5 from J; bases not matched to a gene: 10. DNA of the CDR3: TGTGCCACTGGACAGGCGAGGGTGACCGGGGAGCTGTTTTTT. This translates into CATGQARVTGELFF.